Here is one T cell receptor (beta chain) with its context. The antigen is unknown. The V gene end was trimmed by 5 bases and the J gene end by 0 bases; junction bases not matched to a gene: 28. The CDR3 contains 23 residues. The germline CDR1 and CDR2 sequences are DFQATT and SNEGSKA (reference sequence). The data were obtained in a study of immune heterogeneity within non-small cell lung tumors. Overall study context: A few squamous cell carcinomas, some eleven non-squamous carcinomas and 1 not otherwise specified made up the tumors.

Study results and limitations: Local tumor mutational burden showed a correlation with local T-cell clonality that was moderate but significant (R about 0.34). Between one patient and another, high-frequency T-cell receptor beta clonotypes were largely distinct.

For the TCR beta CDR3, multiplex PCR with 32 V and 13 J primers performed the amplification. TCRdb used MiXCR to reprocess the multiplex PCR reads, holding one entry per CDR3 protein. The sample lists roughly 15,000 distinct CDR3 sequences; approximately 30% were seen once. Bulk tumor genomic DNA, about 600 ng per sample, was used as template. While surgery was under way, several biopsies spaced far apart were taken per primary tumor. Before undergoing curative surgery, patients had newly diagnosed non-small cell lung cancer that was untreated. Material: lung tumor tissue. The receptor was isolated from a woman in her 50s with non-small cell lung cancer. The chain carries TRBV20-1 and TRBJ2-1, with 10 bases lining up with TRBD2. CDR3 sequence reads: CSAARRDPPLGSGRKSSYNEQFF. The CDR3 coding sequence is TGCAGTGCTGCCAGGCGGGACCCCCCTTTGGGTAGCGGGAGGAAAAGCTCCTACAATGAGCAGTTCTTC.